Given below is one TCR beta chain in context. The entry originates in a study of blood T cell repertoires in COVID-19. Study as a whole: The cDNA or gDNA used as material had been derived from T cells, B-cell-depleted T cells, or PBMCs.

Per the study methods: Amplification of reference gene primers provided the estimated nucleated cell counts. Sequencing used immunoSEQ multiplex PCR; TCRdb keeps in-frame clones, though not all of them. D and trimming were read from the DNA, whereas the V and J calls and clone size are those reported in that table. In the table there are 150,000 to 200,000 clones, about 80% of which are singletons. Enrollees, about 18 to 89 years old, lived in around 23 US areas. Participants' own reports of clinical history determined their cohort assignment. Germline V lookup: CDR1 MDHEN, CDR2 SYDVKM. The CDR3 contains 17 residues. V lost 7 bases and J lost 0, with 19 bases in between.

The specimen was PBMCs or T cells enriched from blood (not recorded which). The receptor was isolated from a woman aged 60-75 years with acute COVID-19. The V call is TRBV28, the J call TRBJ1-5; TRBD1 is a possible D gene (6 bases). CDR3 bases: TGTGCCAGCACCCATTTCCGAGGACAGAATAGCAATCAGCCCCAGCATTTT. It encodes CASTHFRGQNSNQPQHF. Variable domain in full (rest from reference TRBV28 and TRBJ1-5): DVKVTQSSRYLVKRTGEKVFLECVQDMDHENMFWYRQDPGLGLRLIYFSYDVKMKEKGDIPEGYSVSREKKERFSLILESASTNQTSMYLCASTHFRGQNSNQPQHFGDGTRLSIL.